The rows below give T cell receptor beta chains drawn from one sample of a study of long-term antiretroviral therapy in people with HIV. Measured with immunoSEQ multiplex PCR; TCRdb has only the in-frame clones, and not every one. The sample yields 14,000 or so clones, over 75% seen once. The sample in question was unsorted PBMCs, obtained 6.2 years after starting antiretroviral therapy. These receptors all stem from a man aged 35 to 55 with HIV. The CDR3 runs from the conserved cysteine through the conserved F or W. The D gene is left open where the match is weak. Only some rows state a clone size, as once, few, many or a class for expanded clones.

>-|-|TRBJ2-7|TRBV11-1
TGTGCCAGCAGCTTAGACCGGTCAGCGCAGTACTTC
CASSLDRSAQYF
>-|-|TRBJ1-4|TRBV6-5
TGTGCCAGCAGTCACCGGGACGGGGGGGAAAAACTGTTTTTT
CASSHRDGGEKLFF
>-|-|TRBJ2-7|TRBV29-1
TGCAGCGCTGGGGAGATCCCAAACTACGAGCAGTACTTC
CSAGEIPNYEQYF
>once|TRBD2|TRBJ2-1|TRBV10-3
TGTGCCATCAGTGAGACCATAGCGGGAGGGTACAGTGAGCAGTTCTTC
CAISETIAGGYSEQFF
>-|-|TRBJ2-7|TRBV28
TGTGCCAGCAGCGCTCCGGGACGTTCGGCCGAGCAGTACTTC
CASSAPGRSAEQYF
>-|TRBD2|TRBJ2-7|TRBV2
TGTGCCAGCAGTGAGGTAGCGGGAGATGTCTCCTACGAGCAGTACTTC
CASSEVAGDVSYEQYF
>-|-|TRBJ2-5|TRBV4-1
TGCGCCAGCAGCCAAGTGACATCACAAGAGACCCAGTACTTC
CASSQVTSQETQYF
>once|-|TRBJ2-1|TRBV5-1
TGCGCCAGCAGCTCGGTGGGGGGAATCAATGAGCAGTTCTTC
CASSSVGGINEQFF
>once|-|TRBJ1-4|TRBV5-1
TGCGCCAGCAGCCCGGGGGGCGGTGCAACTAATGAAAAACTGTTTTTT
CASSPGGGATNEKLFF
>-|-|TRBJ1-1|TRBV11-3
TGTGCCAGCAGCTCCCCAAAGAGAACTGAAGCTTTCTTT
CASSSPKRTEAFF
>-|TRBD1|TRBJ1-5|TRBV2
TGTGCCAGCAGGGAAGGGGACAGTAGCAATCAGCCCCAGCATTTT
CASREGDSSNQPQHF
>-|TRBD2|TRBJ2-2|TRBV7-2
TGTGCCAGCAGCTTAGGTCCGGGAGGGGCCGGGGAGCTGTTTTTT
CASSLGPGGAGELFF
>-|TRBD2|TRBJ2-1|TRBV27
TGTGCCAGCAGTTTCCTAGCGGGAGCTTATAATGAGCAGTTCTTC
CASSFLAGAYNEQFF
>-|-|TRBJ1-3|TRBV9
TGTGCCAGCAGCGTAGATCCGTACTCTGGAAACACCATATATTTT
CASSVDPYSGNTIYF
>-|TRBD1|TRBJ2-7|TRBV29-1
TGCAGCGTGGGGATTAGGACAGGGGTCTACGAGCAGTACTTC
CSVGIRTGVYEQYF
>-|-|TRBJ1-3|TRBV7-2
TGTGCCAGCACCCCTGGAAACACCATATATTTT
CASTPGNTIYF
>-|-|TRBJ1-2|TRBV6-1
TGTGCCAGCAGCTTAACTAGCCTTAACTATGGCTACACCTTC
CASSLTSLNYGYTF
>-|-|TRBJ2-7|TRBV6-6
TGTGCCAGCAAGGGCAGCTCAGGCGAGCAGTACTTC
CASKGSSGEQYF
>-|-|TRBJ2-5|TRBV7-2
TGTGCCAGCAGCCCTGGCGGGGTGGGACAAGAGACCCAGTACTTC
CASSPGGVGQETQYF
>-|TRBD1|TRBJ1-1|TRBV13
TGTGCCAGCAGCCGGCCCGGGACAGGGAACACTGAAGCTTTCTTT
CASSRPGTGNTEAFF
>-|TRBD1|TRBJ2-3|TRBV4-1
TGCGCCAGCAGCCAAGATTGGGGGACAGGGACTACCACAGATACGCAGTATTTT
CASSQDWGTGTTTDTQYF
>-|-|TRBJ1-2|TRBV6-9
TGTGCCAGCAGTGAAACCCAGTCTCCAGGCTACACCTTC
CASSETQSPGYTF
>-|-|TRBJ2-2|TRBV5-6
TGTGCCAGCAGCTTGGGACAGGGAGGCAACACCGGGGAGCTGTTTTTT
CASSLGQGGNTGELFF
>-|-|TRBJ1-5|TRBV4-3
TGCGCCAGCAGCCAAGACAGGGTCCATAGCAATCAGCCCCAGCATTTT
CASSQDRVHSNQPQHF
>-|TRBD2|TRBJ2-7|TRBV7-2
TGTGCCAGCAGCCGGACAAGCGTAGCGGGGGCCTACGAGCAGTACTTC
CASSRTSVAGAYEQYF
>-|TRBD2|TRBJ2-1|TRBV10-3
TGTGCCATCAGTGAGTCGGCGGGGGGCTCGAGCTCCTACAATGAGCAGTTCTTC
CAISESAGGSSSYNEQFF
>-|-|TRBJ1-5|TRBV11-3
TGTGCCAGCAGCTTAGTATCACAGATAGATCAGCCCCAGCATTTT
CASSLVSQIDQPQHF
>-|TRBD2|TRBJ2-5|TRBV4-3
TGCGCCAGCAGCCAAGATCAATTAGCGGGAGTCGAGACCCAGTACTTC
CASSQDQLAGVETQYF
>-|-|TRBJ2-1|TRBV7-9
TGTGCCAGCAGCTTACTACGCCCCTCTTCCTACAATGAGCAGTTCTTC
CASSLLRPSSYNEQFF
>-|-|TRBJ1-1|TRBV2
TGTGCCAGCAGTGTCAGGGGCACTGAAGCTTTCTTT
CASSVRGTEAFF
>-|-|TRBJ2-1|TRBV7-3
TGTGCCAGCAGCCAAAAGACGGGGAATGAGCAGTTCTTC
CASSQKTGNEQFF
>-|-|TRBJ2-7|TRBV7-8
TGTGCCAGCAGCTTAGGAGCTTACGAGCAGTACTTC
CASSLGAYEQYF
>-|-|TRBJ2-1|TRBV6-6
TGTGCCAGCAGTTACGGCAGTCACAATGAGCAGTTCTTC
CASSYGSHNEQFF
>once|-|TRBJ1-3|TRBV28
TGTGCCAGCAGTTTATTTGGCCTGAGCTCTGGAAACACCATATATTTT
CASSLFGLSSGNTIYF
>-|-|TRBJ2-3|TRBV18
TGTGCCAGCTCACCAGTAGATACGCAGTATTTT
CASSPVDTQYF
>-|-|TRBJ2-1|TRBV27
TGTGCCAGCAGTTGGGACCAGAGCTCCTACAATGAGCAGTTCTTC
CASSWDQSSYNEQFF
>-|TRBD2|TRBJ2-5|TRBV5-8
TGTGCCAGCAGCTTAGGGACTAGTTCGGAGACCCAGTACTTC
CASSLGTSSETQYF
>-|-|TRBJ1-4|TRBV13
TGTGCCAGCAGCTTGAAAGTTGCTAATGAAAAACTGTTTTTT
CASSLKVANEKLFF
>-|TRBD2|TRBJ2-1|TRBV9
TGTGCCAGCAGCCCTTCGGGACTAGCAAGGGTCAATGAGCAGTTCTTC
CASSPSGLARVNEQFF
>-|-|TRBJ1-5|TRBV19
TGTGCCAGTAGTATGGAGGGCAGTTATCAGCCCCAGCATTTT
CASSMEGSYQPQHF
>-|-|TRBJ2-7|TRBV7-2
TGTGCCAGCAGTATCGGTCGGTCCTACGAGCAGTACTTC
CASSIGRSYEQYF
>-|-|TRBJ2-1|TRBV11-3
TGTGCCAGCAGCCCCCCAGGGGTTGATGAGCAGTTCTTC
CASSPPGVDEQFF
>-|-|TRBJ2-4|TRBV7-2
TGTGCCAGCAGTAGGACCCGGGCCCAGGGGACCAAAAACATTCAGTACTTC
CASSRTRAQGTKNIQYF